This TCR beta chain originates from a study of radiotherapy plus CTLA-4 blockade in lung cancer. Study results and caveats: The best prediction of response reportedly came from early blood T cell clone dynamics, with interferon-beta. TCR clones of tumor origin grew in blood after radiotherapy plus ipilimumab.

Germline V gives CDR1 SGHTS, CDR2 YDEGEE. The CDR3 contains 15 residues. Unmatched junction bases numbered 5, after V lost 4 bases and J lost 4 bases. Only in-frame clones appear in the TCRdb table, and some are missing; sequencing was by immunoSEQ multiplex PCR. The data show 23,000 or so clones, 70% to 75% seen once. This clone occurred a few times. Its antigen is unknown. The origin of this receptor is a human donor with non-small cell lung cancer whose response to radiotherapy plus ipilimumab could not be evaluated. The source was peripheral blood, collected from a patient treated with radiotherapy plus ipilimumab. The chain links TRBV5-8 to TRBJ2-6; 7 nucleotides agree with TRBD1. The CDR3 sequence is CASSLRGRGANVLTF. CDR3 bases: TGTGCCAGCAGCCTCAGGGGGAGAGGGGCCAACGTCCTGACTTTC.